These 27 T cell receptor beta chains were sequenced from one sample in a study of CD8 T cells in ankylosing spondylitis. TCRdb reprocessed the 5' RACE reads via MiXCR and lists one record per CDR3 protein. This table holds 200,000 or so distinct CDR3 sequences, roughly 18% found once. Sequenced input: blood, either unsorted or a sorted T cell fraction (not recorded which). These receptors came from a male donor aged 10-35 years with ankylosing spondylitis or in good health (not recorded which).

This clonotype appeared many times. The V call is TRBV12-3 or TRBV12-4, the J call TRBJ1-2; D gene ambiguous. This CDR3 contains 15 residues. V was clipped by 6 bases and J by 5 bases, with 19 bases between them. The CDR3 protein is CASRGRGTVGYGYTF. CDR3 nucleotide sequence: TGTGCCAGCAGGGGGAGAGGAACTGTCGGATATGGCTACACCTTC.

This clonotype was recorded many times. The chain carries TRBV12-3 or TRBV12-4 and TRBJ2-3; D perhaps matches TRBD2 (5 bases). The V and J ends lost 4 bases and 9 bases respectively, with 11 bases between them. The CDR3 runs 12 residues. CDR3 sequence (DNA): TGTGCCAGCAGTTACGGGATGGGAACGCAGTATTTT. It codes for CASSYGMGTQYF.

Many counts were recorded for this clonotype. The CDR3 region is CASSRDSGGDTQYF. The CDR3 DNA reads TGTGCCAGCAGCCGCGATAGTGGGGGGGATACGCAGTATTTT. The chain is built from TRBV7-2 and TRBJ2-3, with D possibly matching TRBD2 (6 bases). Per germline, CDR1 SGHTA and CDR2 FQGNSA. This CDR3 has 14 residues. Deletions cut 5 bases from V and 6 bases from J, with 15 bases between.

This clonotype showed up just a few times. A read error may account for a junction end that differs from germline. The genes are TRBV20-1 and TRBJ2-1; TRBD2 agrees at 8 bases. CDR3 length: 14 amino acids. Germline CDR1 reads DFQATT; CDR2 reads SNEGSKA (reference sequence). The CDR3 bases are TGCAGTGCCAGAGTAGCGGGATTGATCTATGAGCAGTTCTTC. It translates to CSARVAGLIYEQFF.

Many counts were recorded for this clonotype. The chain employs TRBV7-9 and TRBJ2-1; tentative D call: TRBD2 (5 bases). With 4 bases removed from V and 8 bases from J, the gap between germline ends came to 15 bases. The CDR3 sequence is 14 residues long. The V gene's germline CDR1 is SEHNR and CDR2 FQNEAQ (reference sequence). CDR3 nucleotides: TGTGCCAGCAGCTCTGGAGGCAGTATCGATGAGCAGTTCTTC. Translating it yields CASSSGGSIDEQFF.

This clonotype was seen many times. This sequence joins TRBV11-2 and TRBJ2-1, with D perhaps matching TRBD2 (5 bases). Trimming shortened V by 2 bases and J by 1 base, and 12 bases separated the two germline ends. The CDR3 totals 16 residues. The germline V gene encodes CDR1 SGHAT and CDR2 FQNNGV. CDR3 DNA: TGTGCCAGCAGCTTATTCCAGCGGCGGTCCTACAATGAGCAGTTCTTC. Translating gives CASSLFQRRSYNEQFF.

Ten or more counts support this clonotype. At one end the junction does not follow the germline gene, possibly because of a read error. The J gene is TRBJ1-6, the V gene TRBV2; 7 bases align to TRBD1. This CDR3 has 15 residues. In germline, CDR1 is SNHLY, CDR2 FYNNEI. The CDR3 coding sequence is TGTGCCAGCAGTCAAGCCGGGACAGAGAATTCACCCCTCCACTTT. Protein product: CASSQAGTENSPLHF.

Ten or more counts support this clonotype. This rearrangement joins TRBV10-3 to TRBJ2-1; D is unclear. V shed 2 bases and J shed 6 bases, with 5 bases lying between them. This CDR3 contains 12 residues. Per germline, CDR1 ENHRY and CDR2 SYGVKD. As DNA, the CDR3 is TGTGCCATCAGTGAGCTGACCAATGAGCAGTTCTTC. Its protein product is CAISELTNEQFF.

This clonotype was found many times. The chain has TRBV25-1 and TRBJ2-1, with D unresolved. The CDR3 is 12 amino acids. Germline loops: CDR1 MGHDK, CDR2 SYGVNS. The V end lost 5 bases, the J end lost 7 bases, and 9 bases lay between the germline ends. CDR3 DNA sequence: TGTGCCAGCAGTTTAACTCGTAATGAGCAGTTCTTC. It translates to CASSLTRNEQFF.

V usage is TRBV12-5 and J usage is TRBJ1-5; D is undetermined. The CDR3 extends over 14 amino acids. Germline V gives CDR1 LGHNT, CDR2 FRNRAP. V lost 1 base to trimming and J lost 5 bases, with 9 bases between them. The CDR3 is CASGLDGPYQPQHF. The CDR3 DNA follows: TGTGCTAGTGGTTTGGACGGGCCCTATCAGCCCCAGCATTTT.

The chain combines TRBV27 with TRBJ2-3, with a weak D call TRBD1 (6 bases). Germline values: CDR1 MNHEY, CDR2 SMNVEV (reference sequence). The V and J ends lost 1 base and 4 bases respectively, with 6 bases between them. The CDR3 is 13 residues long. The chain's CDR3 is CASSLYRADTQYF. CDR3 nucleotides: TGTGCCAGCAGTTTATACAGGGCAGATACGCAGTATTTT.

The CDR3 sequence: CAWSDPGWREGRRTGELFF. The CDR3 DNA reads as TGTGCCTGGAGTGACCCCGGATGGCGGGAGGGCCGGAGGACCGGGGAGCTGTTTTTT. The gene calls are TRBV30 and TRBJ2-2; 9 bases fit TRBD2. Germline values: CDR1 GTSNPN, CDR2 SVGIG (reference sequence). This CDR3 has 19 residues. V gave up 1 base and J gave up 5 bases; unmatched junction bases: 17.

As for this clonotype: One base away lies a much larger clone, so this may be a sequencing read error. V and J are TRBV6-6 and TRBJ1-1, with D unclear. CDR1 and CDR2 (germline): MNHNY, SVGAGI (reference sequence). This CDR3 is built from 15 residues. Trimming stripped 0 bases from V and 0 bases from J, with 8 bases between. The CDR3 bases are TGTGCCAGCAGTTACTCGTTGACTTTGAACACTGAAGCTTTCTTT. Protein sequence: CASSYSLTLNTEAFF.

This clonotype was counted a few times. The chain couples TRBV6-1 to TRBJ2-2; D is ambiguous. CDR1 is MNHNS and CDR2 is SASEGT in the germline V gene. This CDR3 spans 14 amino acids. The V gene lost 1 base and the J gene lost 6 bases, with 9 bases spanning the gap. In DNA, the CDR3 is TGTGCCAGCAGTGAAGTTAGTGAGTCCGGGGAGCTGTTTTTT. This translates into CASSEVSESGELFF.

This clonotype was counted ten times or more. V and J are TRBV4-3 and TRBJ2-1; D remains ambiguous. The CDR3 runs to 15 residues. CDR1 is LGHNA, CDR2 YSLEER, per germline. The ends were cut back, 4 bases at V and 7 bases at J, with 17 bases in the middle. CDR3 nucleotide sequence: TGCGCCAGCAGCCTCGACGTAGGGTGGAAGAATGAGCAGTTCTTC. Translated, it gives CASSLDVGWKNEQFF.

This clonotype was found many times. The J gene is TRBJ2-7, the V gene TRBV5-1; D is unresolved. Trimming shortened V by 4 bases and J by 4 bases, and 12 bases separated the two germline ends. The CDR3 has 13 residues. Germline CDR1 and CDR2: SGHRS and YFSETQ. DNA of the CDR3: TGCGCCAGCAGCGGTCCTCAAGGGTACGAGCAGTACTTC. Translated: CASSGPQGYEQYF.

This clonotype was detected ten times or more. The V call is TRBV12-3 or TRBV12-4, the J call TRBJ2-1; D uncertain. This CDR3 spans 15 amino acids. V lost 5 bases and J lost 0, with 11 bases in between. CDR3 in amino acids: CASSPTVNSYNEQFF. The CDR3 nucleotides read TGTGCCAGCAGTCCGACCGTCAACTCCTACAATGAGCAGTTCTTC.

CDR3 in DNA: TGTGCCAGCAGCAAAGGGACTAGCGGGATTGGGGAGACCCAGTACTTC. This encodes CASSKGTSGIGETQYF. The chain recombines TRBV7-7 with TRBJ2-5, with 13 bases aligning to TRBD2. The junction had 8 bases not matched to a gene; V was cut back by 5 bases and J by 5 bases. The V gene's germline CDR1 is SSHAT and CDR2 FNYEAQ (reference sequence). The CDR3 is made up of 16 amino acids.

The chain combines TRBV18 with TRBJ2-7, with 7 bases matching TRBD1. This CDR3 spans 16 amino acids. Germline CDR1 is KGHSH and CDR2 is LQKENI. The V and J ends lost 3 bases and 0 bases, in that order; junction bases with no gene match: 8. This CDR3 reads CASSPPLQGISYEQYF. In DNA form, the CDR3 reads TGTGCCAGCTCACCCCCTTTACAGGGGATCTCCTACGAGCAGTACTTC.

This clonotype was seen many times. The CDR3 DNA reads TGCAGCGTTGGGACTGCGCATCCTTCCTACGAGCAGTACTTC. Its protein product is CSVGTAHPSYEQYF. The J gene is TRBJ2-7, the V gene TRBV29-1; possible D gene TRBD2, 5 bases. The V end lost 4 bases, the J end lost 1 base, and 14 bases lay between the germline ends. Germline V gene data show CDR1 as SQVTM and CDR2 as ANQGSEA. The CDR3 has 14 residues.

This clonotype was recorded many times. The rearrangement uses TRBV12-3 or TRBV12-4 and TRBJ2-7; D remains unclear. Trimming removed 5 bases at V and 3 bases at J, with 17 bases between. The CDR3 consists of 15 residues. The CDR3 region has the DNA TGTGCCAGCAGTCAAGGGCTATCAGGCTACTACGAGCAGTACTTC. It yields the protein CASSQGLSGYYEQYF.

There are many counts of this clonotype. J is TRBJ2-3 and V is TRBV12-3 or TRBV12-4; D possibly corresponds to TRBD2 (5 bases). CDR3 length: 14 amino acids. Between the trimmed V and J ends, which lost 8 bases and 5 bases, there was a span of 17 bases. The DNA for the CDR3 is TGTGCCAGCCAACCGGGATCACGAAGAGATACGCAGTATTTT. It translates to CASQPGSRRDTQYF.

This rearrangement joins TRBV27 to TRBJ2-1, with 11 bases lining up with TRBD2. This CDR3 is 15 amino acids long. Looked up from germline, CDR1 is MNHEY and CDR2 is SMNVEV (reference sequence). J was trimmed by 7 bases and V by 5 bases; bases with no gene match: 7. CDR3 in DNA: TGTGCCAGCAGTATTAGCGGGAGGGCCAAGAATGAGCAGTTCTTC. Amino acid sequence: CASSISGRAKNEQFF.

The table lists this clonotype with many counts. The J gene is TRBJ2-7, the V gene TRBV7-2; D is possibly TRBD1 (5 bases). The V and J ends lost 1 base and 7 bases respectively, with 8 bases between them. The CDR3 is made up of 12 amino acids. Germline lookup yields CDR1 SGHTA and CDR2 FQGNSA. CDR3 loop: CASSLVQGEQYF. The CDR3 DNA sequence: TGTGCCAGCAGCTTAGTGCAGGGAGAGCAGTACTTC.

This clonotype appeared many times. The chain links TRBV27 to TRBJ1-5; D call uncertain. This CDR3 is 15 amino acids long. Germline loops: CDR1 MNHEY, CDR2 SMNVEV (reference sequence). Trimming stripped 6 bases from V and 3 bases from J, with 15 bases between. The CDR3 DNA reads TGTGCCAGCAGCCCCACCCTTTCGTACAATCAGCCCCAGCATTTT. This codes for CASSPTLSYNQPQHF.

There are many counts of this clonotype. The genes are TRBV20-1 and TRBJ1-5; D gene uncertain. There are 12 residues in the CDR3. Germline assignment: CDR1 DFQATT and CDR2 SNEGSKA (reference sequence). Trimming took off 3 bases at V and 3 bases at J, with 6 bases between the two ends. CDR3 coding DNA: TGCAGTGCTAGTCTCGCCAATCAGCCCCAGCATTTT. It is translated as CSASLANQPQHF.

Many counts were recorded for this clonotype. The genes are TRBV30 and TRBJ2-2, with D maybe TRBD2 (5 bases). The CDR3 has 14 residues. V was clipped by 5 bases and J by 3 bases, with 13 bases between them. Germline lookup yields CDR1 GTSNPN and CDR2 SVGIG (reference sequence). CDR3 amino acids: CAWGLSGYTGELFF. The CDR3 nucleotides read TGTGCCTGGGGTCTCTCGGGGTACACCGGGGAGCTGTTTTTT.